This T cell receptor beta chain was recovered during a study of T cell responses to AZD1222 COVID-19 vaccine. TCRdb keeps only in-frame clones here, not all; method: immunoSEQ multiplex PCR. The sample yields around 94,000 clones, about 88% seen once. This CDR3 is 16 amino acids long. Regarding the study as a whole: The study found Spike-specific TCR breadth and depth rose after two AZD1222 doses. Baseline testing showed seropositivity in only six or seven AZD1222 recipients.

Remarks on this clone: Its target is unknown.

Material: peripheral blood, obtained on day 0 of AZD1222 vaccination. This receptor was obtained from an adult in good health. The chain is built from TRBV21-1 and TRBJ2-1; TRBD2 is the table's D call and was not checked against the DNA. TRBV21-1 is flagged as a pseudogene. The CDR3 loop is CASSARLAGSYNEQFF. CDR3 nucleotide sequence: TGTGCCAGCAGCGCCCGACTAGCGGGGTCCTACAATGAGCAGTTCTTC.